One and the same sample provided the 16 T cell receptor beta chains below, sequenced in a study of glioma-infiltrating T cells after dendritic cell vaccination. Time point defined: after dendritic cell vaccination, including at tumor progression/relapse. Assay: immunoSEQ multiplex PCR; the TCRdb copy retains only in-frame clones and omits some. Among around 78,000 clones, roughly 91% were seen once, and the ten largest hold approximately 2.1%. The sequencing here drew on blood, taken after dendritic cell vaccination. The receptors come from a human donor with glioblastoma.

This chain links TRBV5-1 with TRBJ1-1; TRBD1 is a possible D gene (5 bases). Trimming left V 1 base short and J 8 bases short, with 12 bases between. Per the germline V gene, CDR1 is SGHRS and CDR2 is YFSETQ. The length of the CDR3 is 13 residues. Here the CDR3 reads CASSLSTAGEAFF. As DNA, the CDR3 is TGCGCCAGCAGCTTGAGTACGGCAGGGGAAGCTTTCTTT.

V and J are TRBV10-2 and TRBJ2-2; 8 bases align to TRBD1. Germline lookup yields CDR1 WSHSY and CDR2 SAAADI. V trimming: 6 bases; J trimming: 1 base; junction bases outside the gene matches: 4. The CDR3 is 15 amino acids. As DNA, the CDR3 is TGCGCCAGCAGGTTAGGGACAGGGAACACCGGGGAGCTGTTTTTT. Its protein is CASRLGTGNTGELFF.

The CDR3, as DNA: TGTGCTAGTGGTCTGGGGTGGGGCGTGAATTCACCCCTCCACTTT. As protein: CASGLGWGVNSPLHF. The rearrangement links TRBV12-5 to TRBJ1-6; perhaps TRBD1 as D (5 bases). V lost 5 bases and J lost 7, with 15 bases in between. Germline CDR1 and CDR2: LGHNT and FRNRAP. The CDR3 runs to 15 residues.

This clone showed up just a few times. The rearrangement uses TRBV5-1 and TRBJ2-2; no clear D. V gave up 0 bases and J gave up 0 bases, with 6 bases separating them. The CDR3 totals 15 residues. Germline values: CDR1 SGHRS, CDR2 YFSETQ. The CDR3 loop reads CASSLGAANTGELFF. The CDR3 bases are TGCGCCAGCAGCTTGGGCGCGGCGAACACCGGGGAGCTGTTTTTT.

The genes are TRBV6-1 and TRBJ2-7; D uncertain. Per the germline V gene, CDR1 is MNHNS and CDR2 is SASEGT. The CDR3 sequence is 12 residues long. The CDR3 here is CASAVLLYEQYF. The CDR3 nucleotides read TGTGCGTCGGCGGTCCTTCTCTACGAGCAGTACTTC.

The CDR3 loop is CASSEWVGGEFF. CDR3 sequence (DNA): TGCGCCAGCAGTGAGTGGGTGGGGGGGGAGTTCTTC. J is TRBJ2-1 and V is TRBV10-1, with 7 bases that match TRBD2. Looked up from germline, CDR1 is WNHNN and CDR2 is SYGVQD (reference sequence). The trim removed 1 base at V and 14 bases at J, leaving 5 bases unmatched. The CDR3 length is 12 residues.

V gene TRBV5-1 combines with J gene TRBJ2-2, with 9 bases aligning to TRBD2. The junction had 4 bases not matched to a gene; V was cut back by 4 bases and J by 0 bases. This CDR3 has 16 residues. CDR1 is SGHRS and CDR2 is YFSETQ in the germline V gene. CDR3 DNA: TGCGCCAGCAGCCCGGGGACTAGCCCGAACACCGGGGAGCTGTTTTTT. Protein product: CASSPGTSPNTGELFF.

The chain uses TRBV18 and TRBJ2-3, with 13 bases identical to TRBD2. V trimming: 4 bases; J trimming: 2 bases; junction bases outside the gene matches: 9. The CDR3 loop spans 18 amino acids. In germline, CDR1 is KGHSH, CDR2 LQKENI. CDR3 in DNA: TGTGCCAGCTCACTTTGGGCCGGACTAGCGGGGGACACAGATACGCAGTATTTT. Translation: CASSLWAGLAGDTDTQYF.

This clone was seen only once. The genes are TRBV27 and TRBJ1-5, with TRBD1 matching 8 bases. The CDR3 runs 14 residues. Germline-derived CDR1 and CDR2 are MNHEY and SMNVEV (reference sequence). The V gene end was trimmed by 5 bases and the J gene end by 5 bases; junction bases not matched to a gene: 5. The CDR3 coding sequence is TGTGCCAGCAGTCCGGACAGGGCATATCAGCCCCAGCATTTT. Translation gives CASSPDRAYQPQHF.

V gene TRBV2 combines with J gene TRBJ2-5; 8 bases align to TRBD1. V was pared by 7 bases and J by 4 bases, with 8 bases of the junction left unmatched. The CDR3 has 14 residues. From germline, CDR1 is SNHLY and CDR2 FYNNEI. CDR3 nucleotides: TGTGCCAGCAATCTGGCAGGGGGCCGAGAGACCCAGTACTTC. Residues: CASNLAGGRETQYF.

In regard to this clone: This specimen includes other DNA sequences encoding the same CDR3. This chain's CDR3 is CASSLFGDTQYF. The DNA of the CDR3 is TGCGCCAGCAGTTTGTTCGGGGATACGCAGTATTTT. V usage is TRBV5-1 and J usage is TRBJ2-3; D is unresolved. The germline V gene has CDR1 SGHRS and CDR2 YFSETQ. V shed 5 bases and J shed 6 bases, with 10 bases lying between them. This CDR3 has 12 residues.

The gene calls are TRBV18 and TRBJ2-7, with TRBD1 identical over 7 bases. Germline V gives CDR1 KGHSH, CDR2 LQKENI. Trimming at V came to 3 bases and at J to 3 bases, leaving 8 bases not matched to a gene. The CDR3 loop spans 15 amino acids. The CDR3 DNA follows: TGTGCCAGCTCACCCCCAGGCAGGGGGAGCTACGAGCAGTACTTC. It encodes CASSPPGRGSYEQYF.

Here the CDR3 reads CASSSSLGAREGRDEQFF. CDR3 nucleotide sequence: TGCGCCAGCAGCTCAAGCTTGGGGGCGCGGGAGGGCCGTGATGAGCAGTTCTTC. J is TRBJ2-1 and V is TRBV5-1; TRBD2 aligns across 9 bases. The V gene's germline CDR1 is SGHRS and CDR2 YFSETQ. Trimming at V came to 3 bases and at J to 8 bases, leaving 18 bases not matched to a gene. The CDR3 has 18 amino acids.

CDR3 sequence reads: CASNPGQGEQYF. CDR3 in DNA: TGTGCCAGCAACCCCGGACAGGGAGAGCAGTATTTT. This chain joins TRBV2 and TRBJ2-3, with 8 bases that match TRBD1. V was pared by 7 bases and J by 11 bases, with 8 bases of the junction left unmatched. The germline CDR1 and CDR2 sequences are SNHLY and FYNNEI. The CDR3 runs to 12 residues. The complete variable domain, with remaining parts taken from reference TRBV2 and TRBJ2-3, reads EPEVTQTPSHQVTQMGQEVILRCVPISNHLYFYWYRQILGQKVEFLVSFYNNEISEKSEIFDDQFSVERPDGSNFTLKIRSTKLEDSAMYFCASNPGQGEQYFGPGTRLTVL.

The chain carries TRBV5-1 and TRBJ1-2; 9 nucleotides line up with TRBD1. V lost 3 bases and J lost 5; bases outside the gene matches: 5. CDR3 length: 14 residues. Germline lookup yields CDR1 SGHRS and CDR2 YFSETQ. The CDR3 region is CASSSRTGVYGYTF. The CDR3 region has the DNA TGCGCCAGCAGCTCCCGGACAGGGGTGTATGGCTACACCTTC.

The genes are TRBV15 and TRBJ2-5; TRBD2 agrees at 7 bases. CDR1 is LNHNV and CDR2 is YYDKDF in the germline V gene (reference sequence). The CDR3 extends over 16 amino acids. V lost 3 bases and J lost 2; bases outside the gene matches: 9. The DNA of the CDR3 is TGTGCCACCAGCAGTGAAAAGAGGGGACTACAAGAGACCCAGTACTTC. It is translated as CATSSEKRGLQETQYF.